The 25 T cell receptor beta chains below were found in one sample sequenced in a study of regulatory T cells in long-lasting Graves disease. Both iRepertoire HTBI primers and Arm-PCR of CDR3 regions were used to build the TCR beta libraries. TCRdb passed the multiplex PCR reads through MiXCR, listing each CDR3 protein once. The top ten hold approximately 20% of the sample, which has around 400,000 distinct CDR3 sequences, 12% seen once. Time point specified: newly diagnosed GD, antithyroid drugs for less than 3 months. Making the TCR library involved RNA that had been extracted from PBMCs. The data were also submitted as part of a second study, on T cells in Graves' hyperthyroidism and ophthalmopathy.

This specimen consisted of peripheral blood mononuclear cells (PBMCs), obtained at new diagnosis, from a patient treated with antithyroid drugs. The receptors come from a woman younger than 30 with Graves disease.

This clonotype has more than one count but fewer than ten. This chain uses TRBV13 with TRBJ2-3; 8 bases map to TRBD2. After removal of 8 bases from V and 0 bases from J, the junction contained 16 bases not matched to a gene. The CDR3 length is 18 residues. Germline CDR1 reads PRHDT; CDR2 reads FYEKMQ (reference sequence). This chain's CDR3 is CASGILAANPFSTDTQYF. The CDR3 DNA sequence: TGTGCCAGCGGCATACTAGCGGCGAACCCTTTTAGCACAGATACGCAGTATTTT.

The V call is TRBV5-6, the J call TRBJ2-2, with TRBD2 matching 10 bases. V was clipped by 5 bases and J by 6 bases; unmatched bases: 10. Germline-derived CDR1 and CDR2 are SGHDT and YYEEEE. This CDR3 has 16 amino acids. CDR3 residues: CASSLTGLAIPGELFF. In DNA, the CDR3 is TGTGCCAGCAGTTTGACGGGACTAGCGATCCCCGGGGAGCTGTTTTTT.

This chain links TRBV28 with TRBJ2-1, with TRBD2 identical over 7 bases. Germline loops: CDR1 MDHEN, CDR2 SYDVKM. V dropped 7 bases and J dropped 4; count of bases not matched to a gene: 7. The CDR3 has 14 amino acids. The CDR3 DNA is TGTGCCAGCAAGGTGGGGGGGGGGTACAATGAGCAGTTCTTC. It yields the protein CASKVGGGYNEQFF.

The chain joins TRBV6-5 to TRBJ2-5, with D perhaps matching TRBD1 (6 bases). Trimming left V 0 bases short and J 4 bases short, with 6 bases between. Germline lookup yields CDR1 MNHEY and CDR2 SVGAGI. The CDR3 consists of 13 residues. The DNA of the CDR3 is TGTGCCAGCAGTTACTCGACAGGAGAGACCCAGTACTTC. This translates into CASSYSTGETQYF.

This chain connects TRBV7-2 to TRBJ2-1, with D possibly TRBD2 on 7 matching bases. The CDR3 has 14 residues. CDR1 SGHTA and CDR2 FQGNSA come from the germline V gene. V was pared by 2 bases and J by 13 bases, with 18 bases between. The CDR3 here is CASSLLGGGASQFF. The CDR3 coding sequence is TGTGCCAGCAGCTTATTGGGGGGGGGCGCATCACAGTTCTTC.

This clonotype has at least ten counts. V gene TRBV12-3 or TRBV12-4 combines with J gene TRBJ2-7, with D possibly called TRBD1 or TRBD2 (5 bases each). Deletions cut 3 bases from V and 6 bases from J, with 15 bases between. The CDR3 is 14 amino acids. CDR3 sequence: CASSLGQGGGEQYV. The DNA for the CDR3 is TGTGCCAGCAGTTTGGGGCAGGGTGGAGGCGAGCAGTACGTC.

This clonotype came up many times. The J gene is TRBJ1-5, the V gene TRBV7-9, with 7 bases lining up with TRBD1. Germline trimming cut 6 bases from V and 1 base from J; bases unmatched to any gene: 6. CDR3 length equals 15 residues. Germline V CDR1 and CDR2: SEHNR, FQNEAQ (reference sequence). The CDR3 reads CASSSGTASNQPQHF. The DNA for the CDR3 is TGTGCCAGCAGTTCCGGGACAGCGAGCAATCAGCCCCAGCATTTT.

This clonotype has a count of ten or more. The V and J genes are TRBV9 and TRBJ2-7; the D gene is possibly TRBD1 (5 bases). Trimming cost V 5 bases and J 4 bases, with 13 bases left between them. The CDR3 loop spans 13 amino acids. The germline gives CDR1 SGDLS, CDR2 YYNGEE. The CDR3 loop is CASSLNRNYEQYF. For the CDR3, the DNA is TGTGCCAGCAGTTTAAACAGGAATTACGAGCAGTACTTC.

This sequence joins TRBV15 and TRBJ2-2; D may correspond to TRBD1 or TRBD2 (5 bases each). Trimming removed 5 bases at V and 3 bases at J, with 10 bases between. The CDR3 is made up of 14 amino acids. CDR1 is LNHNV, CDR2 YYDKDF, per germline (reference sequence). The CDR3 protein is CATSPGTYTGELFF. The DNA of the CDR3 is TGTGCCACCAGCCCTGGGACGTACACCGGGGAGCTGTTTTTT.

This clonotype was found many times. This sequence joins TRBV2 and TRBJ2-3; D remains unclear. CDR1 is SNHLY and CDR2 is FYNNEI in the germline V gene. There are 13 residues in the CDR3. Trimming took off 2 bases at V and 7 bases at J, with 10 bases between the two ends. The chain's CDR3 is CASSESWAHTQYF. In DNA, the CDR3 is TGTGCCAGCAGTGAAAGTTGGGCCCATACGCAGTATTTT. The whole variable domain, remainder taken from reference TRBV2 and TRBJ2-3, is EPEVTQTPSHQVTQMGQEVILRCVPISNHLYFYWYRQILGQKVEFLVSFYNNEISEKSEIFDDQFSVERPDGSNFTLKIRSTKLEDSAMYFCASSESWAHTQYFGPGTRLTVL.

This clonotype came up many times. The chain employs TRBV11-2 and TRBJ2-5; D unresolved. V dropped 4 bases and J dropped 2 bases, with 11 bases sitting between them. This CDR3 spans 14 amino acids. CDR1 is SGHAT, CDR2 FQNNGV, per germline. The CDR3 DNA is TGTGCCAGCAGCTCACGACCCAGACAAGAGACCCAGTACTTC. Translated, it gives CASSSRPRQETQYF. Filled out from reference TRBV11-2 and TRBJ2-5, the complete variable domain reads EAGVAQSPRYKIIEKRQSVAFWCNPISGHATLYWYQQILGQGPKLLIQFQNNGVVDDSQLPKDRFSAERLKGVDSTLKIQPAKLEDSAVYLCASSSRPRQETQYFGPGTRLLVL.

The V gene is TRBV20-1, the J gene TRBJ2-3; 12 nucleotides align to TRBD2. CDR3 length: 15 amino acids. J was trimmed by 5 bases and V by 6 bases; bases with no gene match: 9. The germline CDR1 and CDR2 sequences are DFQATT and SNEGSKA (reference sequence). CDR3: CSATDRTSGEDTQYF. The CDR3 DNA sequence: TGCAGTGCCACCGATAGGACTAGCGGGGAAGATACGCAGTATTTT.

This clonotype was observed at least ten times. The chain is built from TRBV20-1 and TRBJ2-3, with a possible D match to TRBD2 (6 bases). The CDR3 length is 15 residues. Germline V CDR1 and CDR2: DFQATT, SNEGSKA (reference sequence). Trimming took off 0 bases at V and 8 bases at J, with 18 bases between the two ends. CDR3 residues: CSARDWEAISSTQYF. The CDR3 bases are TGCAGTGCTAGAGATTGGGAGGCAATATCCAGTACGCAGTATTTT.

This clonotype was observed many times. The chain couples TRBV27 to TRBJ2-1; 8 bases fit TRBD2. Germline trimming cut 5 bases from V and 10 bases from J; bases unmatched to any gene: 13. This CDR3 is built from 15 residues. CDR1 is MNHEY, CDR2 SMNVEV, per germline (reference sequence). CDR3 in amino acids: CASSPGGAGKGEQFF. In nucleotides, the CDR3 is TGTGCCAGCAGTCCCGGGGGGGCAGGCAAAGGGGAGCAGTTCTTC.

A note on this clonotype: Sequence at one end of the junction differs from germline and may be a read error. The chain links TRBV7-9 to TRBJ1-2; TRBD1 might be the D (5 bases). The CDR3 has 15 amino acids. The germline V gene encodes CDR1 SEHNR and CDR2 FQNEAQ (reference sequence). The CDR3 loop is CASSQDRWGYRGYTF. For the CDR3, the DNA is TGCGCCAGCAGCCAAGATCGATGGGGCTATCGAGGCTACACCTTC.

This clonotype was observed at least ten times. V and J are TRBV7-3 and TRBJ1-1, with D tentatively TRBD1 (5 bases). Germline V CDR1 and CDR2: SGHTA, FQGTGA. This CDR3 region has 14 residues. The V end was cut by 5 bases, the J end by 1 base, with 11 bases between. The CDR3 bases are TGTGCCAGCAGCCTATCGACAGCGAACACTGAAGCTTTCTTT. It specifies CASSLSTANTEAFF. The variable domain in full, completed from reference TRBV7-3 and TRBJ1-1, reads GAGVSQTPSNKVTEKGKYVELRCDPISGHTALYWYRQSLGQGPEFLIYFQGTGAADDSGLPNDRFFAVRPEGSVSTLKIQRTERGDSAVYLCASSLSTANTEAFFGQGTRLTVV.

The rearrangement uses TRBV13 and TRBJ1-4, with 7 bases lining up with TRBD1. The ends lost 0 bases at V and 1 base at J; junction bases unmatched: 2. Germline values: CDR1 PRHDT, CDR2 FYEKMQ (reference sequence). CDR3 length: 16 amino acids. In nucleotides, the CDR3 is TGTGCCAGCAGCTTAGGCCAGGGGGGAACTAATGAAAAACTGTTTTTT. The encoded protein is CASSLGQGGTNEKLFF.

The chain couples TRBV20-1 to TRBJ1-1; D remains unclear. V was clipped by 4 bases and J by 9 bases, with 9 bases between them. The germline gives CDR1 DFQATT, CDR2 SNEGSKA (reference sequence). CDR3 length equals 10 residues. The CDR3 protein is CSAIRGQAFF. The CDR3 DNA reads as TGCAGTGCTATCCGCGGTCAAGCTTTCTTT.

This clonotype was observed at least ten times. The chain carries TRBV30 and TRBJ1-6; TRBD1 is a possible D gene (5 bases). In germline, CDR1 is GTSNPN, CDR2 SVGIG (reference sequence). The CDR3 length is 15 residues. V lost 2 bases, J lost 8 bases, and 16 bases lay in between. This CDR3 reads CAWSMGDLSYSPLHF. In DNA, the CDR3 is TGTGCCTGGAGTATGGGGGACCTGAGCTATTCACCCCTCCACTTT.

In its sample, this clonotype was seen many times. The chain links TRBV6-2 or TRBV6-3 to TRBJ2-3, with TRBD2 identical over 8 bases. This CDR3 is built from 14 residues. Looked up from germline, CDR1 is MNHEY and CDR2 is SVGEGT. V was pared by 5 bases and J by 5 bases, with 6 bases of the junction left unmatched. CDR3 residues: CASSKAGEVDTQYF. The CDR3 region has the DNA TGTGCCAGCAGTAAAGCGGGAGAAGTAGATACGCAGTATTTT.

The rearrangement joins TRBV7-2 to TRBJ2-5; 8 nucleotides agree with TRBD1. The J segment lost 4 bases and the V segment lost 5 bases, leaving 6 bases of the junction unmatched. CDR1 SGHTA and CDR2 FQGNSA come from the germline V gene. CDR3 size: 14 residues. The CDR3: CASSGTRGLETQYF. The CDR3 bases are TGTGCCAGCAGCGGTACCAGGGGGCTAGAGACCCAGTACTTC.

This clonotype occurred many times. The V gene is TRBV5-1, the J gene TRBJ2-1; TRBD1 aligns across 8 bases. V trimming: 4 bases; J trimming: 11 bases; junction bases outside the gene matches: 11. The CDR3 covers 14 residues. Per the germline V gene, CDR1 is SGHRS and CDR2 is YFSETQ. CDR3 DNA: TGCGCCAGCAGCCCCCCGGACAGGGATGGAAAGCAGTTCTTC. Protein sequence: CASSPPDRDGKQFF.

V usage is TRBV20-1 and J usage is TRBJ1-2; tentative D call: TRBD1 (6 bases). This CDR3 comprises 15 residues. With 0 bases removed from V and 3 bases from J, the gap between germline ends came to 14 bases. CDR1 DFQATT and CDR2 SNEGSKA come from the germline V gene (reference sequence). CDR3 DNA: TGCAGTGCTAGAGAAATGGGGGGCTGGGACTATGGCTACACCTTC. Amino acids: CSAREMGGWDYGYTF.

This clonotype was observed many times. DNA of the CDR3: TGTGCCAGCAGTTTACGGATTGATACGCAGTATTTT. Protein product: CASSLRIDTQYF. The V gene is TRBV28, the J gene TRBJ2-3; D unresolved. V lost 2 bases and J lost 6, with 6 bases in between. The V gene's germline CDR1 is MDHEN and CDR2 SYDVKM. CDR3 length: 12 residues.

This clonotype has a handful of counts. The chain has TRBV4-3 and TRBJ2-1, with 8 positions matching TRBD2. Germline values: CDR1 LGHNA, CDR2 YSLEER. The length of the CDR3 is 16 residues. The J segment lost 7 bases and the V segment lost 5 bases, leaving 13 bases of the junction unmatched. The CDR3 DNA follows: TGCGCCAGCAGCAGATCCTCTTCGGGGGGGCCAAATGAGCAGTTCTTC. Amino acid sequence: CASSRSSSGGPNEQFF.